Included here is one T cell receptor (beta chain) sequence, with context. With 6 bases removed from V and 7 bases from J, the gap between germline ends came to 10 bases. Per germline, CDR1 SQVTM and CDR2 ANQGSEA. The CDR3 runs 11 residues. This sample was taken from a study of CD8 T cells in Susac syndrome. Sequencing targeted TCR beta in blood CD8+ and CD4+ T cells. TEMRA cells were FACS-enriched, with CD8+ and CD4+ T cells isolated negatively. RNA totalling roughly 0.45 to 1 ug underwent reverse transcription with random hexamers. Amplification of TCR beta CDR3 across 54 Vbeta and 13 Jbeta was performed with immunoSEQ multiplex PCR. MiXCR was run by TCRdb on the immunoSEQ multiplex PCR reads, yielding one entry per CDR3 protein. The data show about 210,000 distinct CDR3 sequences, 95% seen once.

The origin of this receptor is a human donor with multiple sclerosis. Sequenced material: CD4+ T cells from PBMCs. The chain couples TRBV29-1 to TRBJ2-1, with no clear D. The CDR3 protein is CSVSQPNEQFF. CDR3 nucleotide sequence: TGCAGCGTGTCACAGCCGAATGAGCAGTTCTTC.